This TCR beta chain emerged from a study of shared clonotypes between healthy human individuals. Data came from immunoSEQ multiplex PCR; TCRdb stores just in-frame clones and leaves some out. The sample has hundreds of thousands of clones, just over 90% seen once. CD8 cells regarded as naive lacked CD45RO, were positively chosen for CCR7, and omitted terminally differentiated effector memory CD45RA+ cells. Germline V gene data show CDR1 as ENHRY and CDR2 as SYGVKD. Trimming shortened V by 4 bases and J by 4 bases, and 14 bases separated the two germline ends. CDR3 length equals 14 residues. Study observations and caveats: Larger estimated richness was generally recorded for naive subsets relative to memory subsets. Roughly 5% of naive CD4 clonotypes were common to four donors.

Note on this clone: Its antigen is still unknown.

The V call is TRBV10-3, the J call TRBJ2-7, with a weak D call TRBD2 (6 bases). The receptor was isolated from a man aged 30-40 years in good health. Sequences were obtained from naive CD8+ T cells sorted from blood. Here the CDR3 DNA reads TGTGCCATCAGTGGGCCCCTGACTAGTTACGAGCAGTACTTC. The encoded protein is CAISGPLTSYEQYF.